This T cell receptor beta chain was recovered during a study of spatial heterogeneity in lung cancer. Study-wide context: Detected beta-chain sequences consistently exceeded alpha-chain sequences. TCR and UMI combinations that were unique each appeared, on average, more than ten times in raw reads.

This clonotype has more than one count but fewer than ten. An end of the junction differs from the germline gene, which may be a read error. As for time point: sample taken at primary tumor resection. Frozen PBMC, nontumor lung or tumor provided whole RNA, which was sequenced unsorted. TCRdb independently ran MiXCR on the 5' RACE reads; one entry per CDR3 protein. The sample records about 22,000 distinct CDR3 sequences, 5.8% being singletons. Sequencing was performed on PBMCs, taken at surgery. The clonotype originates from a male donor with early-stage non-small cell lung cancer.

The CDR3 bases are TGTGCCGGCAGCTTAGTCTCGGGGGTGGGCACAGATACGCAGTATTTT. Protein product: CAGSLVSGVGTDTQYF. The chain joins TRBV7-2 to TRBJ2-3; the D gene is possibly TRBD2 (6 bases). The CDR3 length is 16 residues. Germline lookup yields CDR1 SGHTA and CDR2 FQGNSA.